Given below is one T cell receptor (beta chain) in context. Germline is not matched at one junction end, which may reflect a read error. Starting from roughly 540 ng of total RNA, TCR beta cDNA was produced with a primer in the constant region. Libraries covering TCR beta were generated through three nested multiplex PCR rounds (using a slightly modified ARM-PCR). TRBV1-TRBV30 forward and Cbeta reverse primers drove the first two roughly 10-cycle rounds. TCRdb recomputed calls from the multiplex PCR reads with MiXCR, one row per CDR3 protein. The sample lists 300,000 to 350,000 distinct CDR3 sequences; about 50% were seen once. This specimen belongs to a study of tumor-infiltrating lymphocytes in primary liver carcinoma. The researchers obtained blood RNA from unsorted whole blood and also extracted germline DNA. There are 13 residues in the CDR3.

The receptor's source is a woman younger than 45 with primary liver carcinoma and hepatitis B virus infection. The V gene is TRBV12-3 or TRBV12-4, the J gene TRBJ1-6; possibly TRBD1 for D (6 bases). Sequencing was carried out using peripheral blood. CDR3 DNA: TGTGCCAGCAGTAAACAGGGTTGGGATACCTGCCGCTTT. This codes for CASSKQGWDTCRF.